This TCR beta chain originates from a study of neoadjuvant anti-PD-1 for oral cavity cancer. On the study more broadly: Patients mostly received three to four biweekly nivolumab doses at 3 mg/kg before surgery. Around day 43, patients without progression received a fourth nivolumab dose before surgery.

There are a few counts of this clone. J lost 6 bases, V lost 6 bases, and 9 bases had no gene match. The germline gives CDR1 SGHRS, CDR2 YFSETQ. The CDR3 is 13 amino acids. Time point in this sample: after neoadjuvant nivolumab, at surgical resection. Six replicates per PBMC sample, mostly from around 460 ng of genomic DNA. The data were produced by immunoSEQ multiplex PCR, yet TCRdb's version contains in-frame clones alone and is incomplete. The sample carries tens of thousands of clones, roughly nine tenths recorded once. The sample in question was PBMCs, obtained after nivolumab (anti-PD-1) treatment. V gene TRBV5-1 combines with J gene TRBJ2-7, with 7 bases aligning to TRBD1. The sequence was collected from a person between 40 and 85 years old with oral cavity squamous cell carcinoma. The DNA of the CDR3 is TGCGCCAGCACACCGGGACAGACCTCCGAGCAGTACTTC. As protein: CASTPGQTSEQYF.